Sequencing of this T cell receptor beta chain was carried out in a study of blood T cell repertoires in COVID-19. At the level of the study: The United States, Italy and Spain were the sources of the acute and convalescent COVID-19 samples. Sources were T cells, B-cell-depleted T cells, or PBMCs; the material itself was cDNA or gDNA.

Per the study methods: Reference gene primer amplification gave nucleated cell count estimates. TCRdb's table, derived via immunoSEQ multiplex PCR, lists solely in-frame clones and lacks some. The D gene and trimming were derived from the DNA, and the V and J assignments and clone size from that table. The data contain 120,000 to 150,000 clones, roughly nine tenths of them singletons. The CDR3 runs 17 residues. The junction had 7 bases not matched to a gene; V was cut back by 3 bases and J by 1 base. Per germline, CDR1 LGHNA and CDR2 YSLEER. The chain uses TRBV4-3 and TRBJ2-3; 10 bases map to TRBD1. Sequencing was done on a sample of peripheral blood. The origin of this receptor is a woman aged 60-75 years with active COVID-19. The CDR3 sequence: CASSQLKGTGGTDTQYF. The CDR3 nucleotides read TGCGCCAGCAGCCAGCTTAAAGGGACAGGGGGCACAGATACGCAGTATTTT.